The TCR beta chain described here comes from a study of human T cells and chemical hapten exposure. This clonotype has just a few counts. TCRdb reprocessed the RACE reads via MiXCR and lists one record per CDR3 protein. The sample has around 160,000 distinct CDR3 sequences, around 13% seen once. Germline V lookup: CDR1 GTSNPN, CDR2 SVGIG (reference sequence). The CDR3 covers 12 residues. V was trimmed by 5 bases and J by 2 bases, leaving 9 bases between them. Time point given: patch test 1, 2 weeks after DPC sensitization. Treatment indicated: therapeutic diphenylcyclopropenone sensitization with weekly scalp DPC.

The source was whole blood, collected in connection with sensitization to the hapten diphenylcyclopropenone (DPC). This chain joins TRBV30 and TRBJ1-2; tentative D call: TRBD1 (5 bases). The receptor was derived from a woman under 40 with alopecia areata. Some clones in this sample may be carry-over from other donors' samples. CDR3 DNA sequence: TGTGCCTGGGGGACCCTGAACTATGGCTACACCTTC. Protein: CAWGTLNYGYTF.